The clone carrying this T cell receptor (beta chain) showed up just once. The CDR3 has 19 residues. Unmatched junction bases numbered 9, after V lost 3 bases and J lost 2 bases. The germline V gene encodes CDR1 SGHAT and CDR2 FQNNGV. This specimen belongs to a study of blood T cell repertoires in COVID-19. Turning to the study itself: Nucleic acid was either cDNA or gDNA, and it came from T cells, B-cell-depleted T cells, or PBMCs.

Authors' processing steps: Amplification of reference gene primers was used by the study to estimate nucleated cell counts. Produced via immunoSEQ multiplex PCR; TCRdb's table is partial and in-frame only. V, J and clone size were drawn from that table, and D and trimming were deduced from the DNA. The data show tens of thousands of clones, with around 90% seen just once and 2% to 2.5% held by the top ten. The receptor comes from a human donor with active COVID-19. The donor label of this sample is uncertain. The chain employs TRBV11-2 and TRBJ2-6, with 11 positions matching TRBD1. The material sequenced was peripheral blood. In DNA form, the CDR3 reads TGTGCCAGCAGCTTGGGACCGGGACAGGGGGACCCTGGGGCCAACGTCCTGACTTTC. Translated, it gives CASSLGPGQGDPGANVLTF.